This record looks at one T cell receptor beta chain sequence and its context. The antigen it binds to is not known. There are no base qualities to consult, and no much larger clone falls within one base. The sample comes from a study of identical twins (dated by TCRdb to between 2015 and 2016). For the study in its entirety: TCR alpha and beta repertoires from monozygotic twins, unrelated adults of various ages and cord blood were deep-sequenced to test whether fetal clonotypes persist. Replicate twin experiments were performed at different times using different library preparation protocols to rule out contamination. Summary of the overall study and its limitations: Compared with coincidental sharing between unrelated individuals, out-of-frame TCR alpha sequences shared between twins showed an excess of sequences with low generation probability. Fewer insertions were carried by abundant cord blood beta clonotypes; a weaker similar trend was observed in young adult naive repertoires, while no such trend was observed in memory repertoires. Invariant T cells such as MAIT and iNKT could partly confound zero-insertion analyses, though diverse VJ usage argued against this for most clonotypes. Because the same donors could not be followed over many years, conclusions were based on cross-sectional statistical analysis. Recombination models systematically underestimated out-of-frame TCR alpha sharing in monozygotic twins but agreed with sharing between unrelated individuals. The excess sharing between twins in beta out-of-frame sequences was weaker because fewer shared sequences reduced the signal-to-noise ratio.

Receptor libraries were prepared by 5' RACE. TCRdb lists the instrument as Illumina HiSeq 2000. Template switching added a universal primer binding site, and the final cDNA carried a unique molecular identifier that allowed TCR cDNA molecules to be counted accurately. Specific primers in the conserved constant-segment region were used to synthesize first-strand cDNA for TCR alpha and beta chains. To control for contamination, each cDNA library was double barcoded with a SMART-Mk sample barcode plus Illumina barcodes. TruSeq adapter sequences and Illumina sample barcodes were added in two successive PCR steps. The TCR alpha and beta cDNA libraries were sequenced on the Illumina HiSeq platform using custom primers. In the source study's methods: Unique molecular identifiers were extracted from raw reads with MiGEC, and CDR3 positions were determined with MiXCR. Recombination models were inferred per individual with the repgenHMM and IGoR tools using an EM algorithm. Shared clonotypes were analyzed with the tcR package in R, and sharing was normalized by the product of cloneset sizes. Out-of-frame nonproductive sequences were analyzed to study raw recombination free of thymic and clonal selection effects. TCRdb reran the public reads through fastp at Q25 and MiXCR, keeping productive beta chains. CDR3 protein sequences are deduplicated, and each keeps its most common genes and DNA. The V and J calls here are based on TCRdb, not the publication. The sample yields hundreds of thousands of distinct CDR3 sequences; approximately 9% were counted once. The top ten hold roughly 0.9% of the sample.

Every donor in the study was a healthy Caucasian. The twin cohort comprised three pairs of female monozygotic twins, all aged roughly 18 to 29 years. The RNA used for TCR libraries was isolated from peripheral blood mononuclear cells. These data are also associated with another study on yellow fever vaccine responses in identical twins. According to the second study: The T cell response to vaccination in identical twins was reported by the authors to appear partly convergent and partly personalized. In identical twins, the study followed T cell clones that responded to the vaccine with precision.

The receptor comes from a woman younger than 30 in good health. Sequencing was done on a sample of PBMCs.

The CDR3 region: CASSSPGLAVMDTQYF. The DNA reads TGTGCCAGCAGTTCCCCGGGACTAGCGGTTATGGATACGCAGTATTTT. The V and J segments used are TRBV28 and TRBJ2-3; TRBD2 agrees with 11 junctional bases. Taken from cysteine to phenylalanine, the CDR3 has 16 residues. The retained sequence is limited to the CDR3, 48 bases, with the frame set at the first base. V and J are trimmed by 4 bases and 6 bases, and the gene matches miss 9 bases of the junction. For CDR1 and CDR2, the germline V gene lists MDHEN and SYDVKM.